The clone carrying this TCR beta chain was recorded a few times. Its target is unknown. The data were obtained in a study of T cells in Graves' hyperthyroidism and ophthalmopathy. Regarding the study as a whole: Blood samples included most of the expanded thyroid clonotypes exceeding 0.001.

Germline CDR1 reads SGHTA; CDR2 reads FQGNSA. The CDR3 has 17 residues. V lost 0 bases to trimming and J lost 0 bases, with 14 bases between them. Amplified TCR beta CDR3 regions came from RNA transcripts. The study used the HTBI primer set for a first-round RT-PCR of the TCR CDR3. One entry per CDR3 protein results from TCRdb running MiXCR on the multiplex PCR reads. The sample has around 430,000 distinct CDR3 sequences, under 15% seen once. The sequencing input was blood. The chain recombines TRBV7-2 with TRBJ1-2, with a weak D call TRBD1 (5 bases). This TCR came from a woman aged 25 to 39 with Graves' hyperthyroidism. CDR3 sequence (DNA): TGTGCCAGCAGCTTAGCGTTATTGGGGCGGGCTAACTATGGCTACACCTTC. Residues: CASSLALLGRANYGYTF.